One sample yielded the 11 T cell receptor beta chains listed below, sequenced in a study of blood T cell repertoires in COVID-19. The method was immunoSEQ multiplex PCR; TCRdb's version includes in-frame clones alone and lacks a portion of them. The sample lists some 300,000 clones; approximately 89% were seen once. Sequenced material: PBMCs or T cells enriched from blood (not recorded which). These receptors were obtained from a middle-aged woman who had recovered from COVID-19.

The CDR3 reads CASSEALDYNEQFF. The CDR3 DNA reads as TGTGCCAGCAGCGAAGCCTTGGATTACAATGAGCAGTTCTTC. The chain employs TRBV19 and TRBJ2-1; no clear D. CDR1 and CDR2 (germline): LNHDA, SQIVND (reference sequence). The V gene lost 9 bases and the J gene lost 4 bases, with 16 bases spanning the gap. The CDR3 has 14 amino acids.

The chain couples TRBV19 to TRBJ1-5; 7 nucleotides align to TRBD1. The junction had 9 bases not matched to a gene; V was cut back by 6 bases and J by 7 bases. Germline CDR1 is LNHDA and CDR2 is SQIVND (reference sequence). The CDR3 contains 14 residues. CDR3 protein: CASRQTGLGQPQHF. The CDR3 DNA is TGTGCCAGTAGGCAGACAGGGTTAGGCCAGCCCCAGCATTTT.

The chain uses TRBV7-9 and TRBJ2-3; 8 positions match TRBD2. With 4 bases clipped from V and 3 bases from J, the junction kept 15 bases outside the gene matches. The CDR3 extends over 18 amino acids. Looked up from germline, CDR1 is SEHNR and CDR2 is FQNEAQ (reference sequence). Here the CDR3 DNA reads TGTGCCAGCAGCTCGGGACTAGGGACTACCGCTGGGACAGATACGCAGTATTTT. It codes for CASSSGLGTTAGTDTQYF.

The chain is built from TRBV11-2 and TRBJ2-4; 9 nucleotides match TRBD1. V dropped 5 bases and J dropped 8; count of bases not matched to a gene: 10. Germline V gives CDR1 SGHAT, CDR2 FQNNGV. The CDR3 has 15 residues. In DNA form, the CDR3 reads TGTGCCAGCAGCATCACAGGGGGCACGTGGTACATTCAGTACTTC. Encoded protein: CASSITGGTWYIQYF. The full variable domain, its missing parts supplied by reference TRBV11-2 and TRBJ2-4, is EAGVAQSPRYKIIEKRQSVAFWCNPISGHATLYWYQQILGQGPKLLIQFQNNGVVDDSQLPKDRFSAERLKGVDSTLKIQPAKLEDSAVYLCASSITGGTWYIQYFGAGTRLSVL.

The CDR3 sequence: CASSLGDDFSSYNEQFF. The CDR3, as DNA: TGTGCCAGCAGCCTGGGCGACGATTTTAGCTCCTACAATGAGCAGTTCTTC. The genes are TRBV21-1 and TRBJ2-1; the table gives TRBD1 as D, unverified against the DNA. TRBV21-1 is a pseudogene locus. The length of the CDR3 is 17 residues.

J is TRBJ1-1 and V is TRBV19; tentative D call: TRBD1 (6 bases). The CDR3 runs 15 residues. Trimming took 5 bases from V and 7 from J, leaving 20 bases between them. Per the germline V gene, CDR1 is LNHDA and CDR2 is SQIVND (reference sequence). CDR3 region: CASSRGHLRTFEAFF. CDR3 coding DNA: TGTGCCAGTAGTCGGGGACACCTGAGGACTTTTGAAGCTTTCTTT.

The rearrangement links TRBV27 to TRBJ2-2; maybe TRBD2 (6 bases). The CDR3 consists of 15 residues. The V gene lost 3 bases and the J gene lost 6 bases, with 14 bases spanning the gap. The germline CDR1 and CDR2 sequences are MNHEY and SMNVEV (reference sequence). Here the CDR3 DNA reads TGTGCCAGCAGTTTCTTGGGCAGGGAGGCCGGGGAGCTGTTTTTT. Protein product: CASSFLGREAGELFF.

This chain uses TRBV5-1 with TRBJ1-6; D unclear. The CDR3 runs 15 residues. CDR1 and CDR2 (germline): SGHRS, YFSETQ. Trimming cost V 2 bases and J 0 bases, with 6 bases left between them. In nucleotides, the CDR3 is TGCGCCAGCAGCTTTGGGAGCTCCTATAATTCACCCCTCCACTTT. Amino acids: CASSFGSSYNSPLHF.

The chain combines TRBV28 with TRBJ1-4; D might be TRBD1 (5 bases). Deletions cut 6 bases from V and 6 bases from J, with 14 bases between. Germline CDR1 and CDR2: MDHEN and SYDVKM. There are 14 residues in the CDR3. The CDR3 loop is CASSLRGADEKLFF. The CDR3 DNA follows: TGTGCCAGCAGCCTTCGTGGGGCGGATGAAAAACTGTTTTTT.

The gene calls are TRBV24-1 and TRBJ1-1, with TRBD1 matching over 7 bases. CDR3 length equals 11 residues. The V gene end was trimmed by 7 bases and the J gene end by 5 bases; junction bases not matched to a gene: 0. The germline V gene encodes CDR1 KGHDR and CDR2 SFDVKD. The DNA for the CDR3 is TGTGCCACCAGACAGGGGACTGAAGCTTTCTTT. Residues: CATRQGTEAFF.

The chain uses TRBV19 and TRBJ1-2; no clear D gene. The CDR3 is 14 amino acids. V lost 3 bases and J lost 0, with 8 bases in between. In germline, CDR1 is LNHDA, CDR2 SQIVND (reference sequence). The CDR3 protein is CASSMYQANYGYTF. Here the CDR3 DNA reads TGTGCCAGTAGTATGTATCAGGCTAACTATGGCTACACCTTC.